The 6 T cell receptor beta chains below all came from one sample that was sequenced in a study of T cell repertoires in cytomegalovirus infection. In TCRdb, the reads were re-called with MiXCR into one record per CDR3 protein. The top ten clones hold 15% to 20% of a sample with some 700,000 distinct CDR3 sequences, 30% to 35% of them seen once. No antigen has been assigned to these receptors. The source material was cultured PBMCs, sampled from culture after CMV antigen stimulation. These receptor sequences come from a human donor in good health (CMV status not recorded). Some clones in this sample may be carry-over from other donors' samples.

The rearrangement links TRBV19 to TRBJ2-2; 11 bases fit TRBD2. Germline V CDR1 and CDR2: LNHDA, SQIVND (reference sequence). Trimming cost V 10 bases and J 0 bases; bases outside gene matches: 13. The CDR3 has 18 amino acids. The CDR3 DNA is TGTGCCAATCCGACTAGCGGGAAGGGGAGATCGAACACCGGGGAGCTGTTTTTT. This codes for CANPTSGKGRSNTGELFF.

In this sample, this clonotype turned up many times. The CDR3 DNA follows: TGTGCCAGCAGCCCTGGCGTGTACTCCTACAATGAGCAGTTCTTC. It yields the protein CASSPGVYSYNEQFF. The V gene is TRBV7-2, the J gene TRBJ2-1; D call uncertain. The CDR3 has 15 amino acids. In germline, CDR1 is SGHTA, CDR2 FQGNSA. V was pared by 5 bases and J by 0 bases, with 11 bases between. The variable domain in full, completed from reference TRBV7-2 and TRBJ2-1, reads GAGVSQSPSNKVTEKGKDVELRCDPISGHTALYWYRQSLGQGLEFLIYFQGNSAPDKSGLPSDRFSAERTGGSVSTLTIQRTQQEDSAVYLCASSPGVYSYNEQFFGPGTRLTVL.

A few counts support this clonotype. This chain joins TRBV7-2 and TRBJ2-7; D might be TRBD1 (7 bases). V was pared by 5 bases and J by 5 bases, with 16 bases between. The CDR3 sequence is 14 residues long. CDR1 and CDR2 from the germline V gene are SGHTA and FQGNSA. The CDR3 DNA reads as TGTGCCAGCAGCCTCCCCAGGGGGGCCCACGAGCAGTACTTC. It specifies CASSLPRGAHEQYF.

V and J are TRBV7-6 and TRBJ1-6; 10 bases fit TRBD1. Germline loops: CDR1 SGHVS, CDR2 FNYEAQ. The trim removed 5 bases at V and 10 bases at J, leaving 5 bases unmatched. The CDR3 has 14 amino acids. CDR3 nucleotides: TGTGCCAGCAGCCCCGACAGGGGGCAATCACCCCTCCACTTT. This encodes CASSPDRGQSPLHF.

This clonotype was seen a few times. The chain joins TRBV6-2 or TRBV6-3 to TRBJ2-7; 8 nucleotides line up with TRBD2. This CDR3 has 15 amino acids. The junction had 5 bases not matched to a gene; V was cut back by 2 bases and J by 2 bases. Germline values: CDR1 MNHEY, CDR2 SVGEGT. CDR3 sequence reads: CASSYGSGGPYEQYF. The CDR3 bases are TGTGCCAGCAGTTACGGGAGCGGGGGTCCCTACGAGCAGTACTTC.

This chain links TRBV7-9 with TRBJ2-3; 10 bases agree with TRBD2. There are 17 residues in the CDR3. The V segment lost 2 bases and the J segment 4 bases; nucleotides outside the gene matches: 9. Germline V gene lookup returns CDR1 SEHNR and CDR2 FQNEAQ (reference sequence). The CDR3 DNA reads TGTGCCAGCAGCTTACGGCTAGCGGGAGTAGACGCAGATACGCAGTATTTT. Translation gives CASSLRLAGVDADTQYF.